A single T cell receptor (beta chain) is shown here with its context. Its antigen is currently unknown. The data were taken from a study of chemoradiotherapy in HPV16-positive cancers. Study at large: Candidate HPV-specific clones and shared TCR motifs came from two HPV16-positive patients. Study-wide points: For HPV16-positive patients, expanding HPV-responsive T cells associated with longer recurrence-free survival. Candidate HPV-specific clones and E7-related TCR motifs grew in tumor during treatment. The functional HPV-specific definition rests on just two HPV16-positive patients.

Here immunoSEQ multiplex PCR was the method, and the copy in TCRdb shows in-frame clones only, minus some. The sample gives roughly 40,000 clones, 75% to 85% of which show up once; under 5.5% is in the top ten. The germline gives CDR1 SGDLS, CDR2 YYNGEE. V was cut by 4 bases and J by 0 bases, with 19 bases left in between. The CDR3 has 17 amino acids. The origin of this receptor is a human donor with HPV-associated anogenital cancer. Sequences were derived from blood, sampled from a patient who underwent chemoradiotherapy. This chain joins TRBV9 and TRBJ1-1; D not resolved. Written as DNA, the CDR3 is TGTGCCAGCAGCCCTAGAGCTATGGAGCGGCTGAACACTGAAGCTTTCTTT. This translates into CASSPRAMERLNTEAFF. The full variable domain, in which reference TRBV9 and TRBJ1-1 provide the parts outside the CDR3, is DSGVTQTPKHLITATGQRVTLRCSPRSGDLSVYWYQQSLDQGLQFLIQYYNGEERAKGNILERFSAQQFPDLHSELNLSSLELGDSALYFCASSPRAMERLNTEAFFGQGTRLTVV.